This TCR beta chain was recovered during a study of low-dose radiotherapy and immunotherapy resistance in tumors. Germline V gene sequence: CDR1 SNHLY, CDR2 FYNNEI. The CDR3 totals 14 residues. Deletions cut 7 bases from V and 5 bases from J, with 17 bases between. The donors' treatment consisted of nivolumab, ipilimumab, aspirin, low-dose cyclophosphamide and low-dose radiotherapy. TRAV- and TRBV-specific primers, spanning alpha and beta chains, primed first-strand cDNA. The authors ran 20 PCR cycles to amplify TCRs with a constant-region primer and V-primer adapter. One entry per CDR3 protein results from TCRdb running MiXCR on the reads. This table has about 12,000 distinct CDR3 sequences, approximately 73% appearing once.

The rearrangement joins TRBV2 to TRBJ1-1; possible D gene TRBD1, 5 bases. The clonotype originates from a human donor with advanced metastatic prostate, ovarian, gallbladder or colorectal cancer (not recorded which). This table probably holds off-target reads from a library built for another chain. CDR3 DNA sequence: TGTGCCAGCACCGAAAGGTCAGGGTTGACTGAAGCTTTCTTT. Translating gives CASTERSGLTEAFF. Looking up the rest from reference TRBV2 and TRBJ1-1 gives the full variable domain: EPEVTQTPSHQVTQMGQEVILRCVPISNHLYFYWYRQILGQKVEFLVSFYNNEISEKSEIFDDQFSVERPDGSNFTLKIRSTKLEDSAMYFCASTERSGLTEAFFGQGTRLTVV.